A single T cell receptor beta chain is shown here with its context. This sample was included in a study of T-cell reconstitution after alpha-beta-depleted transplantation in children. During its preparation, the TCRbeta library received unique molecular identifiers. Each CDR3 protein gets one entry after TCRdb re-called the PCR reads with MiXCR. The sample yields 200,000 to 250,000 distinct CDR3 sequences, roughly 9% seen once. The clonotype comes from a human donor who donated a stem cell graft to a child with acute lymphoblastic leukemia. The sequencing here drew on PBMCs from the stem cell graft donor, taken from the stem cell graft.

The CDR3 region has the DNA TGTGCCAGCAGCACCCCCGGGACAGAACTAAACATTCAGTACTTC. This gives the protein CASSTPGTELNIQYF. The rearrangement joins TRBV7-9 to TRBJ2-4; 7 bases are a match to TRBD1. Germline assignment: CDR1 SEHNR and CDR2 FQNEAQ (reference sequence). CDR3 length equals 15 residues. V was clipped by 5 bases and J by 6 bases; unmatched bases: 10.